Sequencing of this T cell receptor (beta chain) was carried out in a study of shared clonotypes between healthy human individuals. Clones were sequenced by immunoSEQ multiplex PCR, and TCRdb holds only the in-frame ones, with some missing. Of about a million clones listed, under 80% are singletons. V was clipped by 3 bases and J by 0 bases, with 13 bases between them. There are 16 residues in the CDR3. Germline loops: CDR1 SGHVS, CDR2 FNYEAQ. This chain links TRBV7-6 with TRBJ2-3; D is ambiguous. The TCR sequence derives from a man younger than 30 in good health. The sequencing sample was made of memory CD4+ T cells sorted from blood. Subset: CD45RA-negative fraction. CDR3 amino acids: CASSLRTGFSTDTQYF. CDR3 in DNA: TGTGCCAGCAGCTTGAGGACGGGTTTCAGCACAGATACGCAGTATTTT. Full variable domain (outside the CDR3, taken from reference TRBV7-6 and TRBJ2-3): GAGVSQSPRYKVTKRGQDVALRCDPISGHVSLYWYRQALGQGPEFLTYFNYEAQQDKSGLPNDRFSAERPEGSISTLTIQRTEQRDSAMYRCASSLRTGFSTDTQYFGPGTRLTVL.